The next 10 T cell receptor beta chains were all read from a single sample in a study of blood T cell repertoires in COVID-19. Profiled with immunoSEQ multiplex PCR; TCRdb holds only in-frame clones, not every one. The profile covers 200,000 to 250,000 clones, with around three quarters appearing a single time and less than 6% taken by the ten largest. The sample was peripheral blood. The receptors were gathered from a woman aged 70-85 years with acute or convalescent COVID-19.

The gene calls are TRBV6-4 and TRBJ1-1; maybe TRBD1 (5 bases). The germline V gene encodes CDR1 MRHNA and CDR2 SNTAGT. Deletions cut 5 bases from V and 5 bases from J, with 15 bases between. This CDR3 spans 14 amino acids. DNA of the CDR3: TGTGCCAGCAGTACCCAGGGAGGTAGTACTGAAGCTTTCTTT. Amino acid sequence: CASSTQGGSTEAFF.

The J gene is TRBJ2-5, the V gene TRBV7-3; D is perhaps TRBD2 (5 bases). The germline V gene encodes CDR1 SGHTA and CDR2 FQGTGA. The CDR3 runs to 15 residues. Deletions cut 5 bases from V and 2 bases from J, with 15 bases between. The CDR3 region has the DNA TGTGCCAGCAGCCCCCCCCTAGCAAGGCAAGAGACCCAGTACTTC. This gives the protein CASSPPLARQETQYF. The variable domain in full, completed from reference TRBV7-3 and TRBJ2-5, reads GAGVSQTPSNKVTEKGKYVELRCDPISGHTALYWYRQSLGQGPEFLIYFQGTGAADDSGLPNDRFFAVRPEGSVSTLKIQRTERGDSAVYLCASSPPLARQETQYFGPGTRLLVL.

The chain joins TRBV7-9 to TRBJ2-7; 8 bases are a match to TRBD1. Germline assignment: CDR1 SEHNR and CDR2 FQNEAQ (reference sequence). The CDR3 totals 14 residues. Losses at the gene ends were 1 base for V and 5 bases for J; bases not matched to a gene: 4. CDR3 coding DNA: TGTGCCAGCAGCTTAGTGGACAGGGCCCACGAGCAGTACTTC. Translated: CASSLVDRAHEQYF.

V gene TRBV23-1 combines with J gene TRBJ1-5; weak D call: TRBD1 (6 bases). TRBV23-1 is labeled an ORF, and its function is uncertain. The CDR3 sequence is 14 residues long. Trimming pared 8 bases from V and 2 bases from J, leaving 13 bases between. Written as DNA, the CDR3 is TGCGCCAGCGGAGGGGGGGGAGGCAATCAGCCCCAGCATTTT. Its protein product is CASGGGGGNQPQHF.

The V and J genes are TRBV28 and TRBJ2-7; TRBD1 matches 9 bases. CDR1 is MDHEN, CDR2 SYDVKM, per germline. Unmatched junction bases numbered 12, after V lost 6 bases and J lost 6 bases. The CDR3 covers 15 residues. The CDR3, as DNA: TGTGCCAGCAGGGGGGCCGGGACAGGGTTCTCCGAGCAGTACTTC. It yields the protein CASRGAGTGFSEQYF.

The chain combines TRBV5-6 with TRBJ2-1, with a possible D match to TRBD1 (5 bases). Trimming stripped 4 bases from V and 5 bases from J, with 19 bases between. This CDR3 comprises 16 residues. CDR1 SGHDT and CDR2 YYEEEE come from the germline V gene. This CDR3 is CASSPQTRTPNNEQFF. In DNA, the CDR3 is TGTGCCAGCAGCCCGCAGACTCGGACACCCAACAATGAGCAGTTCTTC.

The chain joins TRBV7-9 to TRBJ2-3; 10 bases are shared with TRBD1. Losses at the gene ends were 7 bases for V and 4 bases for J; bases not matched to a gene: 8. This CDR3 has 15 residues. The V gene's germline CDR1 is SEHNR and CDR2 FQNEAQ (reference sequence). This CDR3 reads CASNPGQGLSDTQYF. As DNA, the CDR3 is TGTGCCAGCAACCCGGGACAGGGGTTATCAGATACGCAGTATTTT.

The rearrangement links TRBV9 to TRBJ2-1; TRBD1 is a possible D gene (6 bases). Germline V gene data show CDR1 as SGDLS and CDR2 as YYNGEE. The length of the CDR3 is 17 residues. Trimming stripped 0 bases from V and 6 bases from J, with 19 bases between. This CDR3 is CASSVEYWGRVGNEQFF. The CDR3 DNA reads as TGTGCCAGCAGCGTAGAGTATTGGGGGCGAGTGGGCAATGAGCAGTTCTTC.

The J gene is TRBJ2-7, the V gene TRBV6-5; TRBD1 agrees at 7 bases. V lost 5 bases to trimming and J lost 3 bases; unmatched junction nucleotides: 7. CDR1 MNHEY and CDR2 SVGAGI come from the germline V gene. CDR3 length: 14 residues. The CDR3 region is CASSQTGRSYEQYF. DNA for the CDR3: TGTGCCAGCAGTCAGACAGGGAGAAGCTACGAGCAGTACTTC.

V and J are TRBV7-9 and TRBJ1-4, with 7 bases aligning to TRBD1. The V gene end was trimmed by 5 bases and the J gene end by 7 bases; junction bases not matched to a gene: 4. The CDR3 extends over 13 amino acids. CDR1 and CDR2 (germline): SEHNR, FQNEAQ (reference sequence). CDR3 in amino acids: CASSRRDSEKLFF. The CDR3 DNA sequence: TGTGCCAGCAGCCGTAGGGACAGTGAAAAACTGTTTTTT. Full variable domain (rest looked up from reference TRBV7-9 and TRBJ1-4): DTGVSQNPRHKITKRGQNVTFRCDPISEHNRLYWYRQTLGQGPEFLTYFQNEAQLEKSRLLSDRFSAERPKGSFSTLEIQRTEQGDSAMYLCASSRRDSEKLFFGSGTQLSVL.